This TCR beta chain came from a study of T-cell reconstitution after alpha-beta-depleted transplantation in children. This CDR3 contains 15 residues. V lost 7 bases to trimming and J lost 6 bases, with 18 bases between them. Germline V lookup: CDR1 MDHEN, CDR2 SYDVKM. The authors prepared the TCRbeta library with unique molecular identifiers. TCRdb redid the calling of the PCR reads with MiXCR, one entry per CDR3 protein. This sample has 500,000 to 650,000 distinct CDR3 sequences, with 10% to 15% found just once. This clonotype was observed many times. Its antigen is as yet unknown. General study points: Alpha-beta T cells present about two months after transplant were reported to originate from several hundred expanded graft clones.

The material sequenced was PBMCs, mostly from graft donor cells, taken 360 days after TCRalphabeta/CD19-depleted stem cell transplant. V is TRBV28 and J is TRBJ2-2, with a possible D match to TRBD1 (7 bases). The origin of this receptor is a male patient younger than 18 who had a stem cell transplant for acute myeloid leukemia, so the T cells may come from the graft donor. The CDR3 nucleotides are TGTGCCAGCATCAGGGGGGCGGGATCCTCCGGGGAGCTGTTTTTT. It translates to CASIRGAGSSGELFF. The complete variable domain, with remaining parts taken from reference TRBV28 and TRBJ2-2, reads DVKVTQSSRYLVKRTGEKVFLECVQDMDHENMFWYRQDPGLGLRLIYFSYDVKMKEKGDIPEGYSVSREKKERFSLILESASTNQTSMYLCASIRGAGSSGELFFGEGSRLTVL.